Following are 20 T cell receptor beta chains from one sample sequenced in a study of blood T cell repertoires in COVID-19. Assay used: immunoSEQ multiplex PCR; TCRdb lists only in-frame clones, some missing. The sample shows about 98,000 clones, 70% to 85% of them seen only once. Sequencing input: peripheral blood. All receptors derive from a man between 65 and 85 years old with active or convalescent COVID-19.

J is TRBJ2-5 and V is TRBV5-4; D is uncertain. V was clipped by 1 base and J by 2 bases, with 6 bases between them. CDR1 and CDR2 from the germline V gene are SGHNT and YYREEE (reference sequence). CDR3 size: 13 residues. The CDR3 DNA reads TGTGCCAGCAGCTTGTTTACACAAGAGACCCAGTACTTC. This sequence encodes CASSLFTQETQYF. Drawing the rest from reference TRBV5-4 and TRBJ2-5, the complete variable domain is ETGVTQSPTHLIKTRGQQVTLRCSSQSGHNTVSWYQQALGQGPQFIFQYYREEENGRGNFPPRFSGLQFPNYSSELNVNALELDDSALYLCASSLFTQETQYFGPGTRLLVL.

This chain's CDR3 is CASSPGNSPLHF. The CDR3 DNA reads TGTGCCAGCAGTCCAGGGAATTCACCCCTCCACTTT. This chain uses TRBV25-1 with TRBJ1-6; tentative D call: TRBD1 (5 bases). Trimming stripped 5 bases from V and 7 bases from J, with 6 bases between. This CDR3 has 12 residues. Germline values: CDR1 MGHDK, CDR2 SYGVNS.

The chain combines TRBV19 with TRBJ1-6; tentatively, D is TRBD1 (6 bases). Germline lookup yields CDR1 LNHDA and CDR2 SQIVND (reference sequence). The germline V and J ends were trimmed by 7 bases and 7 bases, with 14 bases remaining between them. This CDR3 is 14 amino acids long. The CDR3 bases are TGTGCCAGTAACGAACAGGGAGGGAATTCACCCCTCCACTTT. This codes for CASNEQGGNSPLHF. Complete variable domain (other parts from reference TRBV19 and TRBJ1-6): DGGITQSPKYLFRKEGQNVTLSCEQNLNHDAMYWYRQDPGQGLRLIYYSQIVNDFQKGDIAEGYSVSREKKESFPLTVTSAQKNPTAFYLCASNEQGGNSPLHFGNGTRLTVT.

This clone was recorded once. The chain couples TRBV12-5 to TRBJ2-7; 11 nucleotides match TRBD1. Per germline, CDR1 LGHNT and CDR2 FRNRAP. The CDR3 is 16 amino acids. V was clipped by 1 base and J by 3 bases; unmatched bases: 5. Here the CDR3 DNA reads TGTGCTAGTGGTTTGGGTGGGACAGGGGGTTACTACGAGCAGTACTTC. Amino acid sequence: CASGLGGTGGYYEQYF.

J is TRBJ1-1 and V is TRBV25-1, with D unclear. The ends were cut back, 2 bases at V and 6 bases at J, with 10 bases in the middle. CDR1 is MGHDK, CDR2 SYGVNS, per germline. The CDR3 sequence is 13 residues long. CDR3 bases: TGTGCCAGCAGTGAAGCCTTCAGGCCTGAAGCTTTCTTT. It yields the protein CASSEAFRPEAFF. The full variable domain, rest sourced from reference TRBV25-1 and TRBJ1-1, is EADIYQTPRYLVIGTGKKITLECSQTMGHDKMYWYQQDPGMELHLIHYSYGVNSTEKGDLSSESTVSRIRTEHFPLTLESARPSHTSQYLCASSEAFRPEAFFGQGTRLTVV.

This rearrangement joins TRBV19 to TRBJ2-1; TRBD1 aligns across 10 bases. The CDR3 runs to 15 residues. Germline CDR1 LNHDA, CDR2 SQIVND (reference sequence). The J segment lost 6 bases and the V segment lost 1 base, leaving 3 bases of the junction unmatched. The DNA of the CDR3 is TGTGCCAGTAGTATAGTAGGACAGGGGGTCAATGAGCAGTTCTTC. This gives the protein CASSIVGQGVNEQFF.

J is TRBJ1-2 and V is TRBV2, with TRBD1 matching 7 bases. From germline, CDR1 is SNHLY and CDR2 FYNNEI. The CDR3 is made up of 14 amino acids. Trimming cost V 2 bases and J 5 bases; bases outside gene matches: 5. The CDR3 nucleotides are TGTGCCAGCAGTGAAACGACAGGGTTTTATGGCTACACCTTC. Translation gives CASSETTGFYGYTF. Using reference TRBV2 and TRBJ1-2 for the parts outside the CDR3, the full variable domain is EPEVTQTPSHQVTQMGQEVILRCVPISNHLYFYWYRQILGQKVEFLVSFYNNEISEKSEIFDDQFSVERPDGSNFTLKIRSTKLEDSAMYFCASSETTGFYGYTFGSGTRLTVV.

The chain combines TRBV19 with TRBJ1-5; 8 nucleotides match TRBD1. V gave up 6 bases and J gave up 3 bases; unmatched junction bases: 4. The CDR3 extends over 14 amino acids. CDR1 and CDR2 from the germline V gene are LNHDA and SQIVND (reference sequence). The CDR3 DNA reads TGTGCCAGTAGGACAGGGGCCCCCAATCAGCCCCAGCATTTT. It yields the protein CASRTGAPNQPQHF.

The chain employs TRBV30 and TRBJ1-2; no reliable D call. The CDR3 extends over 13 amino acids. Germline lookup yields CDR1 GTSNPN and CDR2 SVGIG (reference sequence). V was pared by 2 bases and J by 6 bases, with 13 bases between. CDR3 sequence (DNA): TGTGCCTGGAGTCGACGACGGGTTGATGGCTACACCTTC. This gives the protein CAWSRRRVDGYTF.

The chain links TRBV19 to TRBJ1-2; D may be TRBD1 (5 bases). V lost 3 bases to trimming and J lost 6 bases, with 17 bases between them. Per the germline V gene, CDR1 is LNHDA and CDR2 is SQIVND (reference sequence). This CDR3 has 15 amino acids. In DNA, the CDR3 is TGTGCCAGTAGTATGGGTTACAGGCGCGGGGATGGCTACACCTTC. It is translated as CASSMGYRRGDGYTF.

The gene calls are TRBV7-2 and TRBJ2-3, with 9 positions matching TRBD2. The CDR3 has 16 amino acids. Germline loops: CDR1 SGHTA, CDR2 FQGNSA. Trimming removed 3 bases from V and 2 bases from J; junction bases left unmatched: 6. The CDR3 reads CASSFARGGLTDTQYF. In nucleotides, the CDR3 is TGTGCCAGCAGCTTTGCGCGGGGGGGGCTCACAGATACGCAGTATTTT. Full variable domain (outside the CDR3, taken from reference TRBV7-2 and TRBJ2-3): GAGVSQSPSNKVTEKGKDVELRCDPISGHTALYWYRQSLGQGLEFLIYFQGNSAPDKSGLPSDRFSAERTGGSVSTLTIQRTQQEDSAVYLCASSFARGGLTDTQYFGPGTRLTVL.

This clone was observed a handful of times. This chain joins TRBV11-1 and TRBJ2-1; D perhaps matches TRBD1 (6 bases). The CDR3 sequence is 14 residues long. Germline CDR1 and CDR2: SGHAT and FQDESV (reference sequence). V was trimmed by 5 bases and J by 4 bases, leaving 12 bases between them. CDR3 DNA: TGTGCCAGCAGCCTCGCAGGGGATTACAATGAGCAGTTCTTC. Translating gives CASSLAGDYNEQFF.

The CDR3 nucleotides read TGTGCCAGACGAAAGGGCCAGGGCCTGAAGCATTTT. As protein: CARRKGQGLKHF. The V gene is TRBV21-1, the J gene TRBJ1-5; the table's D call, TRBD1, was not checked against the DNA. TRBV21-1 is a known pseudogene. The length of the CDR3 is 12 residues.

V is TRBV5-1 and J is TRBJ1-1; weak D call: TRBD1 (5 bases). Germline V gene lookup returns CDR1 SGHRS and CDR2 YFSETQ. The CDR3 has 14 amino acids. V was pared by 1 base and J by 4 bases, with 11 bases between. The chain's CDR3 is CASSLRGLGTEAFF. CDR3 nucleotide sequence: TGCGCCAGCAGCTTGCGGGGACTGGGCACTGAAGCTTTCTTT.

V gene TRBV3-1 (or the pseudogene TRBV3-2) combines with J gene TRBJ1-4; D might be TRBD1 (5 bases). This CDR3 is built from 15 residues. The V gene lost 2 bases and the J gene lost 8 bases, with 15 bases spanning the gap. Germline V gives CDR1 LGHDT, CDR2 YNNKEL (reference sequence). The CDR3 DNA is TGTGCCAGCAGCCAACCAGGGTATGTAAGGGAAAAACTGTTTTTT. It encodes CASSQPGYVREKLFF.

This clone was seen a handful of times. This sequence joins TRBV11-2 and TRBJ1-4; 7 bases align to TRBD1. Looked up from germline, CDR1 is SGHAT and CDR2 is FQNNGV. The CDR3 length is 13 residues. J was trimmed by 5 bases and V by 7 bases; bases with no gene match: 4. The CDR3 nucleotides are TGTGCCAGCAACCCGGACAGGAATGAAAAACTGTTTTTT. Translated: CASNPDRNEKLFF. Drawing the rest from reference TRBV11-2 and TRBJ1-4, the complete variable domain is EAGVAQSPRYKIIEKRQSVAFWCNPISGHATLYWYQQILGQGPKLLIQFQNNGVVDDSQLPKDRFSAERLKGVDSTLKIQPAKLEDSAVYLCASNPDRNEKLFFGSGTQLSVL.

In its sample, this clone was seen many times. The V gene is TRBV11-3, the J gene TRBJ1-2, with TRBD1 matching 11 bases. The CDR3 consists of 14 residues. Germline-derived CDR1 and CDR2 are SGHNT and YENEEA. Trimming removed 5 bases from V and 8 bases from J; junction bases left unmatched: 7. CDR3 DNA: TGTGCCAGCAGCCCCAGGACAGGGGGCGGCGGCTACACCTTC. This gives the protein CASSPRTGGGGYTF.

The chain joins TRBV7-8 to TRBJ1-1, with D perhaps TRBD1 (6 bases). V was cut by 1 base and J by 3 bases, with 12 bases left in between. CDR1 is SGHVS, CDR2 FQNEAQ, per germline. This CDR3 has 15 amino acids. As DNA, the CDR3 is TGTGCCAGCAGCTTAGTTGGGGGCGCGGACACTGAAGCTTTCTTT. Its protein is CASSLVGGADTEAFF.

The chain has TRBV6-5 and TRBJ2-7; possibly TRBD1 for D (5 bases). V dropped 4 bases and J dropped 6 bases, with 7 bases sitting between them. The CDR3 is 11 residues long. CDR1 MNHEY and CDR2 SVGAGI come from the germline V gene. The CDR3, as DNA: TGTGCCAGCAGTTGGGGCGTCGAGCAGTACTTC. This sequence encodes CASSWGVEQYF.

This clone came up a few times. This chain joins TRBV7-2 and TRBJ2-3; 10 positions agree with TRBD2. The CDR3 covers 16 residues. Germline trimming cut 7 bases from V and 3 bases from J; bases unmatched to any gene: 10. In germline, CDR1 is SGHTA, CDR2 FQGNSA. The CDR3 loop reads CASKLSGGVRTDTQYF. The CDR3 DNA follows: TGTGCCAGCAAACTCAGCGGGGGGGTGAGGACAGATACGCAGTATTTT.